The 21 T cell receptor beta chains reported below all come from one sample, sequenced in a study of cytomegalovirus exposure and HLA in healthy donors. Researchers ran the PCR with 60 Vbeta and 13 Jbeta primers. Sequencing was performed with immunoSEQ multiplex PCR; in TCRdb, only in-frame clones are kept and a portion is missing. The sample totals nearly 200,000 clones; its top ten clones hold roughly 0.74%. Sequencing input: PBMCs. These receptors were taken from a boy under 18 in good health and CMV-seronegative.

This CDR3 reads CASRWQTNTGELFF. DNA for the CDR3: TGTGCCAGCAGGTGGCAGACGAACACCGGGGAGCTGTTTTTT. This chain uses TRBV5-6 with TRBJ2-2; no definite D call. The CDR3 consists of 14 residues. Germline V gives CDR1 SGHDT, CDR2 YYEEEE. V was clipped by 5 bases and J by 0 bases, with 8 bases between them.

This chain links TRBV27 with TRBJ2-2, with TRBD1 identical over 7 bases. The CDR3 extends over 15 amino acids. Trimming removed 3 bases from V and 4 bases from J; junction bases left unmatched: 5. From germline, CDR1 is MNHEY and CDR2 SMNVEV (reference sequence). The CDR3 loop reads CASSFRSGGTGELFF. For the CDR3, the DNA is TGTGCCAGCAGTTTTAGGTCAGGGGGCACCGGGGAGCTGTTTTTT.

Here the CDR3 DNA reads TGTGCCAGCAGCTTAGAGCCAGGGTACAATCAGCCCCAGCATTTT. Translating gives CASSLEPGYNQPQHF. The chain couples TRBV11-2 to TRBJ1-5; weak D call: TRBD1 (5 bases). This CDR3 region has 15 residues. V was clipped by 0 bases and J by 3 bases, with 9 bases between them. Germline loops: CDR1 SGHAT, CDR2 FQNNGV.

The CDR3, as DNA: TGTGCCACCCAGCCGGACAGTGCCGGCACTGAAGCTTTCTTT. Encoded protein: CATQPDSAGTEAFF. The V gene is TRBV2, the J gene TRBJ1-1; a weak D match, TRBD1 (6 bases). Germline loops: CDR1 SNHLY, CDR2 FYNNEI. This CDR3 spans 14 amino acids. Trimming shortened V by 10 bases and J by 4 bases, and 19 bases separated the two germline ends. The full variable domain, with the rest looked up from reference TRBV2 and TRBJ1-1, is EPEVTQTPSHQVTQMGQEVILRCVPISNHLYFYWYRQILGQKVEFLVSFYNNEISEKSEIFDDQFSVERPDGSNFTLKIRSTKLEDSAMYFCATQPDSAGTEAFFGQGTRLTVV.

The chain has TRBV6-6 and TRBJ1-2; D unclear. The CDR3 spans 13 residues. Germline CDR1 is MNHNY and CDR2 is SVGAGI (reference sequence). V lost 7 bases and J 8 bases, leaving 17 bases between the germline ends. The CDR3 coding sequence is TGTGCCAGCACTCCCAGACATAGGGAGGGCTACACCTTC. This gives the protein CASTPRHREGYTF.

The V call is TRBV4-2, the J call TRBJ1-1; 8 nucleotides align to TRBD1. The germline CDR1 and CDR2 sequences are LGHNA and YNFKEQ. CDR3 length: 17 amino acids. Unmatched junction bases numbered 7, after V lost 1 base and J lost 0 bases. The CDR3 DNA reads TGTGCCAGCAGCCAAGCGCGGACAGGGTGGATGAACACTGAAGCTTTCTTT. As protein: CASSQARTGWMNTEAFF.

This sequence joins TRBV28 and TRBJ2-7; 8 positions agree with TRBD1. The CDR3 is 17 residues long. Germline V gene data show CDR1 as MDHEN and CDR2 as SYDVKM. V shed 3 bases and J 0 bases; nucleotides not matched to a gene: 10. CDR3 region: CASSLGPRTGYSYEQYF. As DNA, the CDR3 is TGTGCCAGCAGTTTGGGGCCTCGGACAGGGTACTCCTACGAGCAGTACTTC.

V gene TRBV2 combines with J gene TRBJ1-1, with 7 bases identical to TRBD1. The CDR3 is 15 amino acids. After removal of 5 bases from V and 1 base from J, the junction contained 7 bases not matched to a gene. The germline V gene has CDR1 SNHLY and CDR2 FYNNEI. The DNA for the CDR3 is TGTGCCAGCAGTAAAAGGGACAGAGAGAACACTGAAGCTTTCTTT. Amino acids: CASSKRDRENTEAFF. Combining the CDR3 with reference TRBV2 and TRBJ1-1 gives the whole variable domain EPEVTQTPSHQVTQMGQEVILRCVPISNHLYFYWYRQILGQKVEFLVSFYNNEISEKSEIFDDQFSVERPDGSNFTLKIRSTKLEDSAMYFCASSKRDRENTEAFFGQGTRLTVV.

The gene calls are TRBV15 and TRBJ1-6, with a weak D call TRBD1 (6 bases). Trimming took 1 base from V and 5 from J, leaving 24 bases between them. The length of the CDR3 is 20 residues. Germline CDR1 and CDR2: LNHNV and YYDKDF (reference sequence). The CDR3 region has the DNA TGTGCCACCAGCAGAGCCCCCCGCCTTCACATGACAGGAGATAATTCACCCCTCCACTTT. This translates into CATSRAPRLHMTGDNSPLHF.

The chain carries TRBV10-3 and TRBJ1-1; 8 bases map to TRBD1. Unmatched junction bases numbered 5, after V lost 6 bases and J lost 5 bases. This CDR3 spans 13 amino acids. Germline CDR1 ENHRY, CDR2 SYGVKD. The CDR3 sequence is CAIRTGDWTEAFF. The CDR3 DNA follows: TGTGCCATCAGGACAGGGGATTGGACTGAAGCTTTCTTT.

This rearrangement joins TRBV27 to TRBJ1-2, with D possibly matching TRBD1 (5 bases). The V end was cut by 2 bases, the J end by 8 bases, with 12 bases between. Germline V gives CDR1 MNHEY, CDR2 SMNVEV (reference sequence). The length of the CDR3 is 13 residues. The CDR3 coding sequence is TGTGCCAGCAGTTTACAGGGAATGAGGGGCTACACCTTC. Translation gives CASSLQGMRGYTF.

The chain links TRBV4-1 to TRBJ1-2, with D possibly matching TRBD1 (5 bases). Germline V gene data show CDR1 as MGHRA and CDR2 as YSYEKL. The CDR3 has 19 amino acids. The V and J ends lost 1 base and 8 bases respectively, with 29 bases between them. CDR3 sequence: CASSQVPSLRAYGEEGYTF. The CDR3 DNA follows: TGCGCCAGCAGCCAAGTCCCCTCCCTCAGGGCCTACGGGGAGGAGGGCTACACCTTC.

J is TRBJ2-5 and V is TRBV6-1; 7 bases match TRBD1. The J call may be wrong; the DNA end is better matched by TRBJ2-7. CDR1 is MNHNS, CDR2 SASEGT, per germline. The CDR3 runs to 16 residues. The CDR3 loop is CASSEAQGVSTYEQYF. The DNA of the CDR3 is TGTGCCAGCAGTGAAGCCCAGGGGGTGTCGACCTACGAGCAGTACTTC.

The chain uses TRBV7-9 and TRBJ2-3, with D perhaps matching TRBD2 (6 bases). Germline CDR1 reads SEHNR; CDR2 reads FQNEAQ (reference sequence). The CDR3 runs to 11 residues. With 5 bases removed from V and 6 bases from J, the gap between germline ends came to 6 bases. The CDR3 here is CASSRGDTQYF. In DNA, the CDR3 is TGTGCCAGCAGCCGGGGGGATACGCAGTATTTT.

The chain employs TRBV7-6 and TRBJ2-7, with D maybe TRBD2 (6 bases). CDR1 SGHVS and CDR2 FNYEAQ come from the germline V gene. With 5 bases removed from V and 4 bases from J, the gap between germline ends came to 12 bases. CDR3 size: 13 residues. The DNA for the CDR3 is TGTGCCAGCAGCCCCCCGGGGACTTACGAGCAGTACTTC. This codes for CASSPPGTYEQYF.

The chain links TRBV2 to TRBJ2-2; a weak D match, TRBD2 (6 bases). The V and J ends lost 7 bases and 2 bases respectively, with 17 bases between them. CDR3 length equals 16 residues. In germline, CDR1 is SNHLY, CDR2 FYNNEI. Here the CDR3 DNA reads TGTGCCAGCAAGACGCCGGGACTTCAAAACACCGGGGAGCTGTTTTTT. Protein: CASKTPGLQNTGELFF.

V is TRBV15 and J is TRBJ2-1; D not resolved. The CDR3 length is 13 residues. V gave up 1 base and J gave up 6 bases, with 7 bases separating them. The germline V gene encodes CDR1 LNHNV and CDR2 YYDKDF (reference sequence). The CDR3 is CATSRVPSNEQFF. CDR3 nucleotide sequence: TGTGCCACCAGCAGAGTCCCTTCCAATGAGCAGTTCTTC.

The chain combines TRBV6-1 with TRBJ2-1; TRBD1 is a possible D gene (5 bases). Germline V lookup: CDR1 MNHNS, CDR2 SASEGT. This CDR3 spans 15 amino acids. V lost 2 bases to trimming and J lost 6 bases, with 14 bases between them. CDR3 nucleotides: TGTGCCAGCAGTGAATTGTTGGTCAGGGCCAATGAGCAGTTCTTC. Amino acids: CASSELLVRANEQFF.

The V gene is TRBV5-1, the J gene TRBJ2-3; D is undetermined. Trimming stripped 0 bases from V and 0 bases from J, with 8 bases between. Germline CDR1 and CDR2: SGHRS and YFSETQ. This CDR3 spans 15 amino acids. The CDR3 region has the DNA TGCGCCAGCAGCTTGGAACGGTCTAGCACAGATACGCAGTATTTT. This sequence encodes CASSLERSSTDTQYF.

The CDR3 sequence: CASSVGTGIDEQYF. In nucleotides, the CDR3 is TGCGCCAGCAGTGTCGGGACAGGGATCGACGAGCAGTACTTC. The chain employs TRBV5-1 and TRBJ2-7; 9 nucleotides align to TRBD1. Germline values: CDR1 SGHRS, CDR2 YFSETQ. This CDR3 spans 14 amino acids. The J segment lost 5 bases and the V segment lost 5 bases, leaving 8 bases of the junction unmatched.

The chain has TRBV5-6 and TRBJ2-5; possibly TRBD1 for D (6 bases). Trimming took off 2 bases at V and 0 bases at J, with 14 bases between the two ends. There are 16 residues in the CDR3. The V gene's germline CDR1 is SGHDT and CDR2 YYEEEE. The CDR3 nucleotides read TGTGCCAGCAGCTTACCAAGGGACACGTACCAAGAGACCCAGTACTTC. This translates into CASSLPRDTYQETQYF.